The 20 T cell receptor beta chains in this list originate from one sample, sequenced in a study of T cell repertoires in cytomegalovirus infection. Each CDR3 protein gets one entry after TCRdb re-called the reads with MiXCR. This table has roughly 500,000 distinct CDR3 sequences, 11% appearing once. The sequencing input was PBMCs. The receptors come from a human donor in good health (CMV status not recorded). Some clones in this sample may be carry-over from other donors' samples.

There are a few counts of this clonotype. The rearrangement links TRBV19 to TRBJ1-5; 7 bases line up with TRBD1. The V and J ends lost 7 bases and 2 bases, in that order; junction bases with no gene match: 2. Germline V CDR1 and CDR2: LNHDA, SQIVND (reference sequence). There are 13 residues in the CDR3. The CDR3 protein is CASKDRGNQPQHF. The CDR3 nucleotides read TGTGCCAGTAAAGACAGGGGCAATCAGCCCCAGCATTTT.

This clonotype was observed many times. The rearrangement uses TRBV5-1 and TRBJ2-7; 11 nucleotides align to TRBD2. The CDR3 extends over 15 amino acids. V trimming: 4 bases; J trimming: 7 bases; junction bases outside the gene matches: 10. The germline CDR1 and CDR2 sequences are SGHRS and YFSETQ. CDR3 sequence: CASSGGTSGAGEQYF. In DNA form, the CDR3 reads TGCGCCAGCAGCGGAGGGACTAGCGGAGCGGGGGAGCAGTACTTC. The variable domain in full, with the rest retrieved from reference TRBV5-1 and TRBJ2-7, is KAGVTQTPRYLIKTRGQQVTLSCSPISGHRSVSWYQQTPGQGLQFLFEYFSETQRNKGNFPGRFSGRQFSNSRSEMNVSTLELGDSALYLCASSGGTSGAGEQYFGPGTRLTVT.

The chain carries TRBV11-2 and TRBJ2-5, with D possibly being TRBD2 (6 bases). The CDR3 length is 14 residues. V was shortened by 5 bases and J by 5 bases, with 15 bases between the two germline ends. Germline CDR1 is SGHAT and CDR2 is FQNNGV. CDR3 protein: CASSPREFGETQYF. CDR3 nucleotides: TGTGCCAGCAGCCCTCGGGAGTTTGGCGAGACCCAGTACTTC.

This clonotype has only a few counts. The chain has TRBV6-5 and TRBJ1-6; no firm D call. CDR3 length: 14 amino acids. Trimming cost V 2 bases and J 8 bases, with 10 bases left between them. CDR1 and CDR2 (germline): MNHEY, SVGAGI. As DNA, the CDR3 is TGTGCCAGCAGTTACACGGGGATTGATTCACCCCTCCACTTT. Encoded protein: CASSYTGIDSPLHF.

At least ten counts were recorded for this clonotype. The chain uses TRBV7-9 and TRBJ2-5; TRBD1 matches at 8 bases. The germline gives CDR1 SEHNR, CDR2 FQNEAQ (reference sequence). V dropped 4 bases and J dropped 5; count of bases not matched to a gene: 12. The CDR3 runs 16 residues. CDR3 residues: CASSSGGATGDETQYF. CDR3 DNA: TGTGCCAGCAGCTCCGGGGGCGCGACAGGGGACGAGACCCAGTACTTC.

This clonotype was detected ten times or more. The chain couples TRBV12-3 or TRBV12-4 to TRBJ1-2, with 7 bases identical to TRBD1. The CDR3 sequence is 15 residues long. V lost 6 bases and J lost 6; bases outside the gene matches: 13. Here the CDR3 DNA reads TGTGCCAGCAGCCCAGCGGGACAGAGAAGGAATGGCTACACCTTC. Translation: CASSPAGQRRNGYTF.

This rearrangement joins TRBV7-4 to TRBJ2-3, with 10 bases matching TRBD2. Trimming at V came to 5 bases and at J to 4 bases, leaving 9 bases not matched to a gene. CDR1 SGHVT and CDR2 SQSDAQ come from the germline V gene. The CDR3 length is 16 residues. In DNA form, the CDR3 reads TGTGCCAGCAGCCTGCGCCCTAGCGGGAGCGCAGATACGCAGTATTTT. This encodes CASSLRPSGSADTQYF. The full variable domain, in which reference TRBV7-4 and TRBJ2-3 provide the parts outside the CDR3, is GAGVSQSPRYKVAKRGRDVALRCDSISGHVTLYWYRQTLGQGSEVLTYSQSDAQRDKSGRPSGRFSAERPERSVSTLKIQRTEQGDSAVYLCASSLRPSGSADTQYFGPGTRLTVL.

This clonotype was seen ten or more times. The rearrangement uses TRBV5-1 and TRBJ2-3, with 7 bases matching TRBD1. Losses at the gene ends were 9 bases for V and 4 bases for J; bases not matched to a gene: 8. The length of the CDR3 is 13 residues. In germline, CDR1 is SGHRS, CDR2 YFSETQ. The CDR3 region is CATRDSPADTQYF. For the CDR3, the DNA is TGCGCCACCAGGGACAGCCCTGCAGATACGCAGTATTTT.

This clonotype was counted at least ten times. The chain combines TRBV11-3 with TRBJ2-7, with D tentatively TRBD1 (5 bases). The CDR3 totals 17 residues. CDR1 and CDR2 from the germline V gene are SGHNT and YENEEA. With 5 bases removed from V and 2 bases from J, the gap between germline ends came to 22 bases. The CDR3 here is CASSLGIWGSTTYEQYF. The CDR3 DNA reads TGTGCCAGCAGCCTGGGCATTTGGGGCAGCACGACCTACGAGCAGTACTTC. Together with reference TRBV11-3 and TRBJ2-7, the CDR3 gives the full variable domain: EAGVVQSPRYKIIEKKQPVAFWCNPISGHNTLYWYLQNLGQGPELLIRYENEEAVDDSQLPKDRFSAERLKGVDSTLKIQPAELGDSAVYLCASSLGIWGSTTYEQYFGPGTRLTVT.

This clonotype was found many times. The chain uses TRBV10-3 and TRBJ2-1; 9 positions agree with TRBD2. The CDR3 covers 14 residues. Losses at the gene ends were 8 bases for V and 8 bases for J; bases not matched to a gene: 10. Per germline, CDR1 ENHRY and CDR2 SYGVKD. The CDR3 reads CAIAGGGARDEQFF. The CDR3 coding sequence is TGTGCCATCGCCGGCGGGGGGGCGAGGGATGAGCAGTTCTTC.

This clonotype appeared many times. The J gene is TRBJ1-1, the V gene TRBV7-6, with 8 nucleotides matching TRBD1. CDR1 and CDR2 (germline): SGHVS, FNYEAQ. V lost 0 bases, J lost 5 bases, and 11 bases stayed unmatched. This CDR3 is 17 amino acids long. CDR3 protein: CASSLAGRGPSGTEAFF. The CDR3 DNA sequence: TGTGCCAGCAGCTTAGCGGGCAGGGGGCCCAGCGGGACTGAAGCTTTCTTT.

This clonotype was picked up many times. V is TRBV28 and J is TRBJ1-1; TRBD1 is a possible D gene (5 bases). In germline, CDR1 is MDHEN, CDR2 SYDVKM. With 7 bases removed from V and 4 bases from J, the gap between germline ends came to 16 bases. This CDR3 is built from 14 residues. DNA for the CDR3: TGTGCCAGCACGAAGGGGCTGGATTTCACTGAAGCTTTCTTT. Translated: CASTKGLDFTEAFF.

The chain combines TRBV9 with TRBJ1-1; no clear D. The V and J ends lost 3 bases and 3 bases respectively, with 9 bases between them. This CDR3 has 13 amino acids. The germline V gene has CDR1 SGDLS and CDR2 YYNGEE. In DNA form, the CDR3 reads TGTGCCAGCAGCGCCCAAGCAGACACTGAAGCTTTCTTT. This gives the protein CASSAQADTEAFF.

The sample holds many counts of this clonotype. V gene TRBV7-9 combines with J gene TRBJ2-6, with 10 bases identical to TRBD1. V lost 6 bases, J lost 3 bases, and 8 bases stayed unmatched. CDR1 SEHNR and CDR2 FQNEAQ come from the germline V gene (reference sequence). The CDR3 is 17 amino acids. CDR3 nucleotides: TGTGCCAGCAGACCAAGGACAGGGGGAAATGGGGCCAACGTCCTGACTTTC. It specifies CASRPRTGGNGANVLTF.

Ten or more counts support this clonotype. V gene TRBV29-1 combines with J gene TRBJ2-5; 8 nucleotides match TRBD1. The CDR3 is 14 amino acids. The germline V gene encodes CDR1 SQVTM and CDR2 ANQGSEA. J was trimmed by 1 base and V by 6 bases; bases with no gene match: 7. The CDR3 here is CSVATDRGQETQYF. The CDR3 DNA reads TGCAGCGTGGCAACCGACAGGGGCCAAGAGACCCAGTACTTC.

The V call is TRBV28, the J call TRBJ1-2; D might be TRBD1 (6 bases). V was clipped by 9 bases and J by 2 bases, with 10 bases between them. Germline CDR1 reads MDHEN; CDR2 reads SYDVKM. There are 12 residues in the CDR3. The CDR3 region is CASRTENYGYTF. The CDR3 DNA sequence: TGTGCCAGTAGGACAGAGAACTATGGCTACACCTTC.

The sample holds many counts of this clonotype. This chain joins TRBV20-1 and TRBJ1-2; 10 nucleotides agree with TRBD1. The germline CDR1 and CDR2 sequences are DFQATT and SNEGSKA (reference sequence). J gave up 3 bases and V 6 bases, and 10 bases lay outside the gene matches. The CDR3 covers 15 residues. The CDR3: CSALLDRGFDYGYTF. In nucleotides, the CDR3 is TGCAGTGCCCTCCTGGACAGGGGGTTTGACTATGGCTACACCTTC.

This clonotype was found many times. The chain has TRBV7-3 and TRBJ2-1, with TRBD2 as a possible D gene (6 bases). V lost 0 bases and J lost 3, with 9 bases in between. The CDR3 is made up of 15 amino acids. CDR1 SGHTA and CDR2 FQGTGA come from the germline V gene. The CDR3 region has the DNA TGTGCCAGCAGCTTAACTAGCGGCCTCTACAATGAGCAGTTCTTC. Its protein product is CASSLTSGLYNEQFF.

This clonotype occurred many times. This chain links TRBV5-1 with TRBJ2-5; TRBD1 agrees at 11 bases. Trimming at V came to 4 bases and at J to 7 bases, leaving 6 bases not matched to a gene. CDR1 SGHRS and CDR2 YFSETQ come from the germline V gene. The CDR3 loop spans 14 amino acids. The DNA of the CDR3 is TGCGCCAGCAGCCGTGGACAGGGGGCTGGGACCCAGTACTTC. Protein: CASSRGQGAGTQYF.

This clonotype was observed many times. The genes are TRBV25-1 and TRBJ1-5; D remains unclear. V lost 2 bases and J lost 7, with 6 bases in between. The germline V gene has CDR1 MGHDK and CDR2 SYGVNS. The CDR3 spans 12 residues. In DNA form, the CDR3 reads TGTGCCAGCAGTGAAGGTCGGCAGCCCCAGCATTTT. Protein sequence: CASSEGRQPQHF.